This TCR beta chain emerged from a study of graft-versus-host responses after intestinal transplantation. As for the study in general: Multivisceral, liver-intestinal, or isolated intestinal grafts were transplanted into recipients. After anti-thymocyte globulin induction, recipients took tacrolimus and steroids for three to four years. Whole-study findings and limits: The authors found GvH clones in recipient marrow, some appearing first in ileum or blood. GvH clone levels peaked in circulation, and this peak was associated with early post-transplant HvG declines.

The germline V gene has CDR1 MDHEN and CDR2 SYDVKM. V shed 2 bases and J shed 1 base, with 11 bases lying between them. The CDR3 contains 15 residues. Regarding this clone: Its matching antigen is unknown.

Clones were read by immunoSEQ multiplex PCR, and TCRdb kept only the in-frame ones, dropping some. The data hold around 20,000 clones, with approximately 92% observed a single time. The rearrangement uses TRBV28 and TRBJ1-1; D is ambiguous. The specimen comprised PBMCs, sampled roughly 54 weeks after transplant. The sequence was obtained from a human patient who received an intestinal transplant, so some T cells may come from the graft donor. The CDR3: CASSLNSGPNTEAFF. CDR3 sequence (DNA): TGTGCCAGCAGTTTAAATAGTGGGCCGAACACTGAAGCTTTCTTT.